These T cell receptor beta chains were read from a single sample in a study of blood T cell repertoires in COVID-19. Produced via immunoSEQ multiplex PCR; TCRdb's table is partial and in-frame only. Among 250,000 to 350,000 clones listed, about 90% were seen once. Sequencing was carried out using peripheral blood. Receptor source: a woman aged 25-40 years who had recovered from COVID-19. CDR3s include the opening cysteine and the closing phenylalanine or tryptophan. Each record gives: D gene, clone size, V gene, J gene, CDR3 protein, CDR3 DNA. A D gene is named only where the DNA matches it firmly. Expanded clones get a size class; other rows say once, few or many, or leave the size out.

.,.,TRBV5-6,TRBJ1-4,CASTPWGGDEKLFF,TGTGCCAGCACCCCATGGGGGGGGGATGAAAAACTGTTTTTT
TRBD2,.,TRBV12-3/TRBV12-4,TRBJ2-7,CASSFAGVYEQYF,TGTGCCAGCAGTTTCGCGGGAGTCTACGAGCAGTACTTC
TRBD1,.,TRBV10-3,TRBJ2-7,CAISGGDRGYEQYF,TGTGCCATCTCAGGAGGGGACAGGGGCTACGAGCAGTACTTC
TRBD1,.,TRBV27,TRBJ1-4,CASSLTGESEKLFF,TGTGCCAGCAGTTTGACAGGGGAGTCCGAAAAACTGTTTTTT
TRBD2,.,TRBV7-2,TRBJ2-2,CASSSRIAGTGELFF,TGTGCCAGCAGCTCCAGGATAGCGGGAACCGGGGAGCTGTTTTTT
.,.,TRBV6-5,TRBJ2-3,CASSYEPGLRTDTQYF,TGTGCCAGCAGTTACGAGCCGGGTCTTAGAACAGATACGCAGTATTTT
.,.,TRBV6-2/TRBV6-3,TRBJ1-4,CASTPGGGEKLFF,TGTGCCAGCACCCCGGGAGGGGGAGAAAAACTGTTTTTT
TRBD1,.,TRBV6-5,TRBJ2-5,CASSYTGGKETQYF,TGTGCCAGCAGTTACACAGGGGGCAAAGAGACCCAGTACTTC
.,.,TRBV21-1,TRBJ2-3,CASSRRLVDTQYF,TGTGCCAGCAGCCGTAGACTTGTAGATACGCAGTATTTT
TRBD2,.,TRBV5-5,TRBJ2-2,CASSQTSGSTGELFF,TGTGCCAGCAGCCAGACTAGCGGTAGCACCGGGGAGCTGTTTTTT
TRBD1,.,TRBV6-5,TRBJ2-7,CASSTTGGYEQYF,TGTGCCAGCAGTACGACAGGGGGCTACGAGCAGTACTTC
.,.,TRBV5-1,TRBJ2-3,CASSPGGPEDTQYF,TGCGCCAGCAGCCCCGGGGGGCCCGAAGATACGCAGTATTTT
.,.,TRBV14,TRBJ2-1,CASRLGSSYNEQFF,TGTGCCAGCAGGCTAGGATCCTCCTACAATGAGCAGTTCTTC
.,.,TRBV2,TRBJ1-4,CASSDSVQDEKLFF,TGTGCCAGCAGTGACAGCGTACAAGATGAAAAACTGTTTTTT
TRBD1,.,TRBV5-1,TRBJ2-7,CASSLTGGGEQYF,TGCGCCAGCAGCTTGACAGGGGGCGGCGAGCAGTACTTC
.,once,TRBV3-1/TRBV3-2,TRBJ1-2,CAPQGYRNGYTF,TGTGCCCCCCAGGGGTACCGGAATGGCTACACCTTC
.,.,TRBV19,TRBJ2-5,CASSISGDREKETQYF,TGTGCCAGTAGTATATCTGGTGACAGAGAAAAAGAGACCCAGTACTTC
TRBD1,.,TRBV5-1,TRBJ1-1,CASSYGATGSTEAFF,TGCGCCAGCAGTTACGGCGCGACAGGGAGCACTGAAGCTTTCTTT
.,.,TRBV6-6,TRBJ1-1,CASKSMNTEAFF,TGTGCCAGCAAGAGTATGAACACTGAAGCTTTCTTT
.,once,TRBV6-5,TRBJ2-1,CASSLSPRDYNEQFF,TGTGCCAGCAGTCTTAGCCCCAGGGACTACAATGAGCAGTTCTTC
.,once,TRBV6-5,TRBJ2-1,CASSYSQGTVNEQFF,TGTGCCAGCAGTTACTCCCAGGGGACGGTCAATGAGCAGTTCTTC
.,.,TRBV7-3,TRBJ1-1,CASSLRSGYTEAFF,TGTGCCAGCAGCTTACGGTCGGGGTACACTGAAGCTTTCTTT
TRBD2,.,TRBV5-1,TRBJ2-5,CASSQIIAGGPETQYF,TGCGCCAGCAGCCAAATAATAGCGGGGGGGCCGGAGACCCAGTACTTC
TRBD1,.,TRBV19,TRBJ1-2,CASSIETGKDGYTF,TGTGCCAGTAGTATAGAGACAGGGAAGGATGGCTACACCTTC
TRBD2,.,TRBV7-2,TRBJ2-7,CASSFSGLAGGRAYEQYF,TGTGCCAGCAGCTTCTCTGGACTAGCGGGAGGGAGAGCCTACGAGCAGTACTTC
TRBD1,.,TRBV2,TRBJ1-2,CASSTDRVWGYTF,TGTGCCAGCAGTACCGACAGGGTATGGGGCTACACCTTC
.,.,TRBV12-3/TRBV12-4,TRBJ2-7,CASSYTGRYEQYF,TGTGCCAGCAGTTACACAGGACGCTACGAGCAGTACTTC
.,.,TRBV19,TRBJ1-1,CASTPGVNTEAFF,TGTGCCAGTACCCCCGGGGTGAACACTGAAGCTTTCTTT
TRBD2,.,TRBV19,TRBJ2-4,CASSIDLLLAGGTKNIQYF,TGTGCCAGTAGTATAGATCTGCTTCTAGCGGGGGGAACCAAAAACATTCAGTACTTC
.,.,TRBV9,TRBJ2-3,CASSPSSGDTDTQYF,TGTGCCAGCAGCCCATCATCGGGGGACACAGATACGCAGTATTTT
.,once,TRBV7-2,TRBJ2-5,CASSLGQQETQYF,TGTGCCAGCAGCTTAGGACAGCAAGAGACCCAGTACTTC
TRBD2,.,TRBV11-2,TRBJ2-1,CASSLLAGGYYEQFF,TGTGCCAGCAGCTTACTAGCGGGGGGTTATTATGAGCAGTTCTTC
.,.,TRBV28,TRBJ2-3,CASSQSDTQYF,TGTGCCAGCAGCCAATCAGATACGCAGTATTTT
.,.,TRBV12-5,TRBJ2-7,CASGRDRTTYEQYF,TGTGCTAGTGGTCGAGACAGGACAACCTACGAGCAGTACTTC
.,once,TRBV19,TRBJ2-7,CASSIFPRSYEQYF,TGTGCCAGTAGTATATTCCCTAGATCCTACGAGCAGTACTTC
TRBD1,.,TRBV5-1,TRBJ1-1,CASSPYPTGTGTEAFF,TGCGCCAGCAGCCCCTACCCGACAGGGACGGGCACTGAAGCTTTCTTT
TRBD2,.,TRBV9,TRBJ2-1,CASSGSGSSYNEQFF,TGTGCCAGCAGCGGTAGCGGGAGCTCCTACAATGAGCAGTTCTTC
TRBD1,.,TRBV18,TRBJ2-2,CASSRQGAGELFF,TGTGCCAGCTCCCGACAGGGCGCCGGGGAGCTGTTTTTT
TRBD1,.,TRBV5-6,TRBJ2-5,CASSIPGQGAETQYF,TGTGCCAGCAGCATTCCGGGACAGGGGGCCGAGACCCAGTACTTC
TRBD1,.,TRBV18,TRBJ1-1,CASSGTGTGGGGTEAFF,TGTGCCAGCTCTGGCACGGGGACAGGGGGTGGGGGCACTGAAGCTTTCTTT
.,few,TRBV28,TRBJ1-2,CASRQVVGYTF,TGTGCCAGCAGGCAGGTGGTTGGCTACACCTTC
.,.,TRBV3-1/TRBV3-2,TRBJ1-4,CASSQDQKGANEKLFF,TGTGCCAGCAGCCAAGATCAAAAGGGAGCTAATGAAAAACTGTTTTTT
TRBD2,once,TRBV6-5,TRBJ2-5,CASSTSGRAEETQYF,TGTGCCAGCAGTACTAGCGGGAGGGCCGAAGAGACCCAGTACTTC
.,.,TRBV4-3,TRBJ2-7,CASSQDRGGVYEQYF,TGCGCCAGCAGCCAAGATCGGGGAGGAGTCTACGAGCAGTACTTC
TRBD1,.,TRBV6-1,TRBJ1-5,CASSDVAGTGAHNQPQHF,TGTGCCAGCAGTGATGTCGCCGGGACAGGGGCACACAATCAGCCCCAGCATTTT
.,.,TRBV7-8,TRBJ1-5,CASSLRGNQPQHF,TGTGCCAGCAGCTTAAGAGGGAATCAGCCCCAGCATTTT
TRBD2,.,TRBV10-3,TRBJ2-2,CAISELAGVAGELFF,TGTGCCATCAGTGAGCTAGCGGGGGTAGCCGGGGAGCTGTTTTTT
.,.,TRBV6-5,TRBJ1-1,CASSKSQASTLEAFF,TGTGCCAGCAGTAAGTCTCAGGCCTCCACTCTGGAAGCTTTCTTT
TRBD1,.,TRBV2,TRBJ2-2,CASGTGGLDTGELFF,TGTGCCAGCGGGACAGGGGGCCTTGATACCGGGGAGCTGTTTTTT
.,.,TRBV7-2,TRBJ1-1,CASSFYRANTEAFF,TGTGCCAGCAGCTTTTACAGGGCGAACACTGAAGCTTTCTTT
.,.,TRBV3-1/TRBV3-2,TRBJ2-7,CASSQIARGYRASYEQYF,TGTGCCAGCAGCCAAATTGCCAGGGGTTATAGGGCCTCCTACGAGCAGTACTTC
.,.,TRBV28,TRBJ1-1,CASSSTVEAFF,TGTGCCAGCAGTTCGACAGTTGAAGCTTTCTTT
.,.,TRBV5-1,TRBJ1-2,CASSPDIALYGYTF,TGCGCCAGCAGTCCCGACATCGCCCTCTATGGCTACACCTTC